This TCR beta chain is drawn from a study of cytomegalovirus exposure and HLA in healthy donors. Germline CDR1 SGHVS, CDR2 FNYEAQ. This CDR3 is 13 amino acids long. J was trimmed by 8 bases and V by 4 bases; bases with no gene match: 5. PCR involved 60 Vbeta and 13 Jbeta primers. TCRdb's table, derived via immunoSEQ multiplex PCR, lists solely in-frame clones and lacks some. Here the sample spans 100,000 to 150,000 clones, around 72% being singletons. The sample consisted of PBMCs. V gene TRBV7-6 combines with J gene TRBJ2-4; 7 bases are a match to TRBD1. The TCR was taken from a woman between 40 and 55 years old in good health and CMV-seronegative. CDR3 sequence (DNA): TGTGCCAGCAGCTGGGGTCAGGGGGACATTCAGTACTTC. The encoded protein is CASSWGQGDIQYF.